Shown below are 13 T cell receptor beta chains from a single sample sequenced in a study of blood T cell repertoires in COVID-19. The assay was immunoSEQ multiplex PCR, and TCRdb's table has in-frame clones only and misses some. The sample carries around 140,000 clones, more than 75% recorded once. The material sequenced was PBMCs or T cells enriched from blood (not recorded which). The receptors were gathered from a man between 60 and 75 years old who had recovered from COVID-19.

The chain links TRBV9 to TRBJ2-5; D is possibly TRBD1 (6 bases). CDR3 length: 13 amino acids. Germline CDR1 reads SGDLS; CDR2 reads YYNGEE. The ends were cut back, 4 bases at V and 3 bases at J, with 10 bases in the middle. The CDR3 bases are TGTGCCAGCAGCTACCGGGACAAAGAGACCCAGTACTTC. This codes for CASSYRDKETQYF. Looking up the rest from reference TRBV9 and TRBJ2-5 gives the full variable domain: DSGVTQTPKHLITATGQRVTLRCSPRSGDLSVYWYQQSLDQGLQFLIQYYNGEERAKGNILERFSAQQFPDLHSELNLSSLELGDSALYFCASSYRDKETQYFGPGTRLLVL.

The V call is TRBV28, the J call TRBJ2-5; a possible D gene is TRBD1 (6 bases). Per germline, CDR1 MDHEN and CDR2 SYDVKM. Trimming pared 5 bases from V and 7 bases from J, leaving 20 bases between. CDR3 length equals 15 residues. The CDR3 DNA reads as TGTGCCAGCAGTCGGGACACCTTAAGCTTGGGGACCCAGTACTTC. This sequence encodes CASSRDTLSLGTQYF.

On this clone itself: Other DNA sequences of this sample code for an identical CDR3. The V call is TRBV18, the J call TRBJ1-4, with TRBD1 matching over 7 bases. This CDR3 has 14 residues. The J segment lost 1 base and the V segment lost 5 bases, leaving 1 base of the junction unmatched. The germline gives CDR1 KGHSH, CDR2 LQKENI. The CDR3, as DNA: TGTGCCAGCTCAAGACAGGGAACTAATGAAAAACTGTTTTTT. It is translated as CASSRQGTNEKLFF.

V is TRBV19 and J is TRBJ2-5; 10 bases map to TRBD2. The V gene's germline CDR1 is LNHDA and CDR2 SQIVND (reference sequence). After removal of 4 bases from V and 1 base from J, the junction contained 6 bases not matched to a gene. There are 16 residues in the CDR3. The CDR3 DNA is TGTGCCAGTAGTACAATAGCGGGGGGACTCCAAGAGACCCAGTACTTC. Residues: CASSTIAGGLQETQYF.

The gene calls are TRBV7-9 and TRBJ1-4; D not resolved. The CDR3 runs to 12 residues. V was shortened by 2 bases and J by 8 bases, with 6 bases between the two germline ends. CDR1 is SEHNR and CDR2 is FQNEAQ in the germline V gene (reference sequence). The CDR3 region is CASSLTGEKLFF. CDR3 DNA: TGTGCCAGCAGCTTAACGGGGGAAAAACTGTTTTTT.

The rearrangement links TRBV28 to TRBJ2-2; 10 bases are a match to TRBD1. The CDR3 contains 17 residues. Germline CDR1 and CDR2: MDHEN and SYDVKM. The J segment lost 0 bases and the V segment lost 6 bases, leaving 7 bases of the junction unmatched. In DNA, the CDR3 is TGTGCCAGCAGGAGGACTGGACAGGGGGCGAACACCGGGGAGCTGTTTTTT. It specifies CASRRTGQGANTGELFF.

This chain connects TRBV11-2 to TRBJ2-6; D is uncertain. This CDR3 is 15 amino acids long. Germline CDR1 and CDR2: SGHAT and FQNNGV. V lost 4 bases to trimming and J lost 9 bases, with 16 bases between them. CDR3 nucleotide sequence: TGTGCCAGCAGCTCCTCCAGACAAGCTTTCAACGTCCTGACTTTC. It translates to CASSSSRQAFNVLTF. Variable domain in full (rest from reference TRBV11-2 and TRBJ2-6): EAGVAQSPRYKIIEKRQSVAFWCNPISGHATLYWYQQILGQGPKLLIQFQNNGVVDDSQLPKDRFSAERLKGVDSTLKIQPAKLEDSAVYLCASSSSRQAFNVLTFGAGSRLTVL.

This clone has a count of ten or more. The genes are TRBV18 and TRBJ2-1; the D gene is possibly TRBD1 (5 bases). V was shortened by 3 bases and J by 8 bases, with 14 bases between the two germline ends. The germline CDR1 and CDR2 sequences are KGHSH and LQKENI. The CDR3 is 14 residues long. As DNA, the CDR3 is TGTGCCAGCTCACCGATCGGCAGGGTCCATGAGCAGTTCTTC. Protein product: CASSPIGRVHEQFF. The full variable domain, in which reference TRBV18 and TRBJ2-1 provide the parts outside the CDR3, is NAGVMQNPRHLVRRRGQEARLRCSPMKGHSHVYWYRQLPEEGLKFMVYLQKENIIDESGMPKERFSAEFPKEGPSILRIQQVVRGDSAAYFCASSPIGRVHEQFFGPGTRLTVL.

The V and J genes are TRBV27 and TRBJ2-6; 7 nucleotides agree with TRBD2. CDR3 length: 18 residues. Trimming at V came to 0 bases and at J to 0 bases, leaving 5 bases not matched to a gene. Looked up from germline, CDR1 is MNHEY and CDR2 is SMNVEV (reference sequence). CDR3 nucleotides: TGTGCCAGCAGTTTATCACCGGGACTAAACTCTGGGGCCAACGTCCTGACTTTC. It codes for CASSLSPGLNSGANVLTF.

The chain couples TRBV11-3 to TRBJ2-7; 11 nucleotides align to TRBD2. Germline loops: CDR1 SGHNT, CDR2 YENEEA. V gave up 4 bases and J gave up 6 bases; unmatched junction bases: 5. This CDR3 has 14 residues. As DNA, the CDR3 is TGTGCCAGCAGCTCCGGGACTAGCGGTGGCGAGCAGTACTTC. It translates to CASSSGTSGGEQYF.

The genes are TRBV21-1 and TRBJ2-6; the table calls TRBD1, which could not be checked here. TRBV21-1 is a recognized pseudogene. The CDR3 has 20 amino acids. The CDR3 DNA reads as TGTGCCAGCAGCAATCGGAAAAGCAGGGGCCTGGGGTCTGGGGCCAACGTCCTGACTTTC. Translation: CASSNRKSRGLGSGANVLTF.

The sample holds one count of this clone. The chain has TRBV28 and TRBJ1-5; 7 bases agree with TRBD1. CDR1 MDHEN and CDR2 SYDVKM come from the germline V gene. The V segment lost 6 bases and the J segment 5 bases; nucleotides outside the gene matches: 7. The CDR3 is 14 amino acids. In DNA, the CDR3 is TGTGCCAGCAGGGCCGGGACAGCCTATCAGCCCCAGCATTTT. Translation: CASRAGTAYQPQHF.

J is TRBJ2-7 and V is TRBV19; D is undetermined. With 6 bases removed from V and 1 base from J, the gap between germline ends came to 13 bases. The CDR3 totals 14 residues. The germline V gene has CDR1 LNHDA and CDR2 SQIVND (reference sequence). The CDR3 coding sequence is TGTGCCAGTAGCCCCGAGCGCCAATCCTACGAGCAGTACTTC. Translation: CASSPERQSYEQYF.